The clone carrying this T cell receptor (beta chain) came up a few times. Molecular barcoding with unique molecular identifiers was used for the TCRbeta library. TCRdb analysed the PCR reads with MiXCR anew, one entry per CDR3 protein. The table shows about 480,000 distinct CDR3 sequences, with roughly an eighth occurring only once. The data derive from a study of T-cell reconstitution after alpha-beta-depleted transplantation in children. Germline CDR1 KGHDR, CDR2 SFDVKD. This CDR3 region has 15 residues. With 3 bases clipped from V and 4 bases from J, the junction kept 5 bases outside the gene matches.

This sequence was found in a human donor who donated a stem cell graft to a child with combined immunodeficiency. Here the sequenced sample was PBMCs from the stem cell graft donor, taken from the stem cell graft. This chain links TRBV24-1 with TRBJ2-1, with 7 bases fitting TRBD1. CDR3 nucleotide sequence: TGTGCCACCAGTGATCCCGGGACAGCGTACAATGAGCAGTTCTTC. This encodes CATSDPGTAYNEQFF.